This T cell receptor beta chain was found in a study of cytomegalovirus exposure and HLA in healthy donors. The germline CDR1 and CDR2 sequences are SEHNR and FQNEAQ (reference sequence). Trimming took off 5 bases at V and 8 bases at J, with 21 bases between the two ends. This CDR3 comprises 16 residues. In the PCR, 60 Vbeta and 13 Jbeta primers were used. Assay: immunoSEQ multiplex PCR; the TCRdb copy retains only in-frame clones and omits some. This table has 180,000 or so clones, 65% to 85% appearing once. The sample was PBMCs. The rearrangement joins TRBV7-9 to TRBJ2-2, with D maybe TRBD1 (5 bases). The origin of this receptor is a female donor in good health and CMV-seronegative. The CDR3 coding sequence is TGTGCCAGCAGCCCCAAGGTGACAGTTATAACGGGGGAGCTGTTTTTT. As protein: CASSPKVTVITGELFF.